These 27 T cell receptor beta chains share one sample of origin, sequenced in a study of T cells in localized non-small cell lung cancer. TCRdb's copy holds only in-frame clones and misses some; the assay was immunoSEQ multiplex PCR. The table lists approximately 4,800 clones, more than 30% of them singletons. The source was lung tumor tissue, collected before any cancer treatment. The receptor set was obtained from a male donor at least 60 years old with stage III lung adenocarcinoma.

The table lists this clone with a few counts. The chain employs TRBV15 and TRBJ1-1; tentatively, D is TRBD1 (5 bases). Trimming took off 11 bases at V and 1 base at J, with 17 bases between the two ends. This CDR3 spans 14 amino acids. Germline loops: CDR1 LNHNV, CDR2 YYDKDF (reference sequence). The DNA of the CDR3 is TGTGCCTCACGCATGGGGCGGTGGAACACTGAAGCTTTCTTT. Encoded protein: CASRMGRWNTEAFF.

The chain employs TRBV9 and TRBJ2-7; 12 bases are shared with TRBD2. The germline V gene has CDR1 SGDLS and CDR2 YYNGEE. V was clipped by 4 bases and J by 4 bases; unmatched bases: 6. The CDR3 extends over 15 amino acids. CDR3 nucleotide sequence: TGTGCCAGCAGCCCCCGACTAGCGGGAGATTACGAGCAGTACTTC. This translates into CASSPRLAGDYEQYF.

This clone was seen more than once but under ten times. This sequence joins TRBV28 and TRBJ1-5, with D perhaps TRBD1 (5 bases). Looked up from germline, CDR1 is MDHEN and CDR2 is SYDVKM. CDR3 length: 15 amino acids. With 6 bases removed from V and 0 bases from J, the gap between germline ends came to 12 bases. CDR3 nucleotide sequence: TGTGCCAGCAGGCCGGGGGGAACTAGCAATCAGCCCCAGCATTTT. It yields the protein CASRPGGTSNQPQHF.

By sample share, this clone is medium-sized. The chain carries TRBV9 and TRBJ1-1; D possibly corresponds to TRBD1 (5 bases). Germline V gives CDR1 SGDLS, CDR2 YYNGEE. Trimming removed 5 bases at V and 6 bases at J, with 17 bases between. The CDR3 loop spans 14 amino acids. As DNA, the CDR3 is TGTGCCAGCAGAGACAGATTCTCTCTAGCTGAAGCTTTCTTT. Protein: CASRDRFSLAEAFF.

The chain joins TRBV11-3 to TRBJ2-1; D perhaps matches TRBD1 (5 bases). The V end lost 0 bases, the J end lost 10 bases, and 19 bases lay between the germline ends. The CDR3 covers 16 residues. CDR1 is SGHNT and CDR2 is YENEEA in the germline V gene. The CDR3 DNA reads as TGTGCCAGCAGCTTAGATCCATCCACGACGGACACAGAGCAGTTCTTC. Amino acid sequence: CASSLDPSTTDTEQFF.

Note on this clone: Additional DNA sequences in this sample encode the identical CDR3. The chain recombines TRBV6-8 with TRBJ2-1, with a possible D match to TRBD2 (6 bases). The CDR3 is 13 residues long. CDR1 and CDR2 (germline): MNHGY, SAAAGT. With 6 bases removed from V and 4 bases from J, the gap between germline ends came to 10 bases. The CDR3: CASSRDSYNEQFF. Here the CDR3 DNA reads TGTGCCAGCAGCCGGGACTCGTACAATGAGCAGTTCTTC.

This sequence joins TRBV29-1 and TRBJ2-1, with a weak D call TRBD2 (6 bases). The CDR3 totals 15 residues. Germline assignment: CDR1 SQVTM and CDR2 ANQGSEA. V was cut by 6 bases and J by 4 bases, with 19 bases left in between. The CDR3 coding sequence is TGCAGCGTGGGGGGAGTACATCCTCCTTACAATGAGCAGTTCTTC. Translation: CSVGGVHPPYNEQFF.

The CDR3: CASSGPLSGNTIYF. The DNA of the CDR3 is TGTGCCAGCAGTGGGCCCCTCTCTGGAAACACCATATATTTT. The chain joins TRBV25-1 to TRBJ1-3; unclear D gene. The CDR3 runs to 14 residues. The V gene's germline CDR1 is MGHDK and CDR2 SYGVNS. The ends were cut back, 4 bases at V and 0 bases at J, with 7 bases in the middle.

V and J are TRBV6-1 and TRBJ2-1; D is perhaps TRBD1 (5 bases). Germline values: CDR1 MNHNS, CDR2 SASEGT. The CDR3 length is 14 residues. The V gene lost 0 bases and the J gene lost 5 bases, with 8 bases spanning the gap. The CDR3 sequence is CASSEAWGNNEQFF. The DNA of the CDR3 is TGTGCCAGCAGTGAAGCGTGGGGCAACAATGAGCAGTTCTTC.

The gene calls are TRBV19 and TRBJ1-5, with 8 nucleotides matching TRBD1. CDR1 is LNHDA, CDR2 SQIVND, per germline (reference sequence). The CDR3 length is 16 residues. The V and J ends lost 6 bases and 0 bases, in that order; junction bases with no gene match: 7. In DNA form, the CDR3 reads TGTGCCAGTAGACCGGGGACAGGTTATAGCAATCAGCCCCAGCATTTT. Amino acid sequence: CASRPGTGYSNQPQHF.

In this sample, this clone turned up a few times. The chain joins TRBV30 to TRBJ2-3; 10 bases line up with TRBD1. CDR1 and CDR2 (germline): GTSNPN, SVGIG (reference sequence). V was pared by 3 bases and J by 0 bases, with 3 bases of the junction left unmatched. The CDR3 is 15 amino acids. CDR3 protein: CAWSLGQGSTDTQYF. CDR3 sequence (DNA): TGTGCCTGGAGCTTGGGACAGGGGAGCACAGATACGCAGTATTTT.

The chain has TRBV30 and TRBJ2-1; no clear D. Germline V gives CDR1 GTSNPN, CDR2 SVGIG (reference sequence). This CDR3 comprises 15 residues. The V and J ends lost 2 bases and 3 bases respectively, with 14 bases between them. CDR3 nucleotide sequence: TGTGCCTGGAGTTACGGGCTAATCAACTACAATGAGCAGTTCTTC. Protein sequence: CAWSYGLINYNEQFF.

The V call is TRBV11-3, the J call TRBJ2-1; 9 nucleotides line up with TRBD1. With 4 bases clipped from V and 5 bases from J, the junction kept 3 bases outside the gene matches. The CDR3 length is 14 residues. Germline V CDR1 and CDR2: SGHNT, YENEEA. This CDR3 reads CASSSWTGDNEQFF. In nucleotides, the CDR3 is TGTGCCAGCAGCTCATGGACAGGGGACAATGAGCAGTTCTTC.

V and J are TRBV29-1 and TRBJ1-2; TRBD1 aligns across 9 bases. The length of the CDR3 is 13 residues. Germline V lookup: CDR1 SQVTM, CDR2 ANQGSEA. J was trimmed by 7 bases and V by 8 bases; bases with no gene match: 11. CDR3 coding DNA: TGCAGCTCCCCCTCCGGGACAGGGACTGGCTACACCTTC. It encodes CSSPSGTGTGYTF. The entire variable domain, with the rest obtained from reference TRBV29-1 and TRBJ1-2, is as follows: SAVISQKPSRDICQRGTSLTIQCQVDSQVTMMFWYRQQPGQSLTLIATANQGSEATYESGFVIDKFPISRPNLTFSTLTVSNMSPEDSSIYLCSSPSGTGTGYTFGSGTRLTVV.

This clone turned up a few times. CDR3 protein: CASSPGRSGNTEAFF. Written as DNA, the CDR3 is TGTGCCAGCAGCCCCGGTAGATCAGGGAACACTGAAGCTTTCTTT. This chain connects TRBV14 to TRBJ1-1; D gene uncertain. The CDR3 loop spans 15 amino acids. Germline values: CDR1 SGHDN, CDR2 FVKESK. Trimming removed 4 bases from V and 1 base from J, with 13 bases in between.

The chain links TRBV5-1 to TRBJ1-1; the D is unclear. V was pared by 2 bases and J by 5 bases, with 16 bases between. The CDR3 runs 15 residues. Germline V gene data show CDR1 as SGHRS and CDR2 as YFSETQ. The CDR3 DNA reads TGCGCCAGCAGCTTCGATGGCAGACGGGAGACTGAAGCTTTCTTT. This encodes CASSFDGRRETEAFF.

The CDR3 nucleotides are TGTGCCAGCAGTTACTCGAGAGGGTGGGAGACCCAGTACTTC. This encodes CASSYSRGWETQYF. The V gene is TRBV6-7, the J gene TRBJ2-5, with TRBD2 as a possible D gene (5 bases). TRBV6-7 is an ORF for which the function is uncertain. The CDR3 extends over 14 amino acids. V lost 0 bases, J lost 5 bases, and 10 bases lay in between.

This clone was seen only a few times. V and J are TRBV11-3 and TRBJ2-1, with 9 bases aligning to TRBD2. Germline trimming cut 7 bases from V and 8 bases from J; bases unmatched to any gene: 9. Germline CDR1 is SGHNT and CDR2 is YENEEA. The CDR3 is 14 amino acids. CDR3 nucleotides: TGTGCCAGCACCGAACTGGCTAGCGGGGATGAGCAGTTCTTC. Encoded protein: CASTELASGDEQFF.

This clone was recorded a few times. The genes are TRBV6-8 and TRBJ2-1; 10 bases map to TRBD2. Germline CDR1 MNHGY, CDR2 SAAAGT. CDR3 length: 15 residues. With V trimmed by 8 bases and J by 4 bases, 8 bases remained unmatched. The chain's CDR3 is CASWARTSGYNEQFF. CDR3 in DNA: TGTGCCAGCTGGGCCAGGACTAGCGGTTACAATGAGCAGTTCTTC.

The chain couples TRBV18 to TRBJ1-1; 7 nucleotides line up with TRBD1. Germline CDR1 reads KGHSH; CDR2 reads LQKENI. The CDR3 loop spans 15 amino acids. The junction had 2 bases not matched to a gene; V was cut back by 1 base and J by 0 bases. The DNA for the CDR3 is TGTGCCAGCTCACCACAGACAGGGATGAACACTGAAGCTTTCTTT. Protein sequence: CASSPQTGMNTEAFF.

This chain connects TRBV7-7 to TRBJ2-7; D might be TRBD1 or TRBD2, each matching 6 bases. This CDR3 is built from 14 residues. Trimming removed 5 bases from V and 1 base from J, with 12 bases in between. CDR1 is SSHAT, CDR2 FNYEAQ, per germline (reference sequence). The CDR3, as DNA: TGTGCCAGCAGCCGAAAGGGGGGTTCCTACGAGCAGTACTTC. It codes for CASSRKGGSYEQYF.

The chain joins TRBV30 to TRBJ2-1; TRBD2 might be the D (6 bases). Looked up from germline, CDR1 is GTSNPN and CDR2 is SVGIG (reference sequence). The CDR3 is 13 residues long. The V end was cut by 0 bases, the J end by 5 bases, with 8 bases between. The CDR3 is CAWSVGGNNEQFF. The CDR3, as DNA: TGTGCCTGGAGTGTTGGCGGGAACAATGAGCAGTTCTTC.

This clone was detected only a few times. CDR3 in DNA: TGTGCCAGCAGTTCTTACTCGGGACTAGCGGGAACCGAGCAGTACTTC. Its protein product is CASSSYSGLAGTEQYF. This chain joins TRBV28 and TRBJ2-7; TRBD2 matches at 13 bases. V shed 4 bases, J shed 6 bases, and the junction held 9 bases outside the gene matches. This CDR3 region has 16 residues. From germline, CDR1 is MDHEN and CDR2 SYDVKM.

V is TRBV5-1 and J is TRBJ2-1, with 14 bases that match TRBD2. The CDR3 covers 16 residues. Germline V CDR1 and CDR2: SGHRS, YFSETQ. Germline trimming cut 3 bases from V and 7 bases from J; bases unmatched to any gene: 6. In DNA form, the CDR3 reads TGCGCCAGCAGCTATTCCGGGACTAGCGGGAGTAATGAGCAGTTCTTC. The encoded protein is CASSYSGTSGSNEQFF. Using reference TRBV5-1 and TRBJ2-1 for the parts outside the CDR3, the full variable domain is KAGVTQTPRYLIKTRGQQVTLSCSPISGHRSVSWYQQTPGQGLQFLFEYFSETQRNKGNFPGRFSGRQFSNSRSEMNVSTLELGDSALYLCASSYSGTSGSNEQFFGPGTRLTVL.

In nucleotides, the CDR3 is TGTGCCAGCGCAGACAGGGGGCGCGGAGTAAGAGAAGGTGGCTACACCTTC. It specifies CASADRGRGVREGGYTF. The V and J genes are TRBV6-8 and TRBJ1-2; 10 bases match TRBD1. The CDR3 is 17 residues long. Unmatched junction bases numbered 19, after V lost 8 bases and J lost 7 bases. Germline values: CDR1 MNHGY, CDR2 SAAAGT.

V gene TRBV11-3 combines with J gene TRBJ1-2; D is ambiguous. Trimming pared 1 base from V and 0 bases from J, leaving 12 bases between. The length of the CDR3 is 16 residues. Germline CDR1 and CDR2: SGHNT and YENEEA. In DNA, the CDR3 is TGTGCCAGCAGCTTAGGAGTTGGATCTTCTAACTATGGCTACACCTTC. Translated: CASSLGVGSSNYGYTF.

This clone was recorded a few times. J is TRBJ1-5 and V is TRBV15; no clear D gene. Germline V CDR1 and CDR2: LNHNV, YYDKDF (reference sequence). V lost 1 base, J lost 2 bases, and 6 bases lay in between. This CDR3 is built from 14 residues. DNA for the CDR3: TGTGCCACCAGCAGAGGACTGGGCAATCAGCCCCAGCATTTT. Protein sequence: CATSRGLGNQPQHF.